This T cell receptor (beta chain) was observed in a study of CD8+ T cells in alopecia areata. This sample's treatment: oral pan-JAK inhibitor, 5-10 mg twice daily. Reverse transcribed after extraction, RNA yielded cDNA as the sequencing template. Clones were read by immunoSEQ multiplex PCR, and TCRdb kept only the in-frame ones, dropping some. The sample records about 140,000 clones, more than 85% being singletons. The sequencing used CD8+ T cells sorted from blood, collected at week 4, from a patient treated with tofacitinib. The clonotype originates from a human donor with alopecia areata.

The CDR3 region has the DNA TGTGCCTGGAGTGTGAGGAACACTGAAGCTTTCTTT. It translates to CAWSVRNTEAFF. This sequence joins TRBV30 and TRBJ1-1; D call uncertain. The V gene's germline CDR1 is GTSNPN and CDR2 SVGIG (reference sequence). The V gene lost 0 bases and the J gene lost 1 base, with 3 bases spanning the gap. The CDR3 contains 12 residues. Complete variable domain (other parts from reference TRBV30 and TRBJ1-1): SQTIHQWPATLVQPVGSPLSLECTVEGTSNPNLYWYRQAAGRGLQLLFYSVGIGQISSEVPQNLSASRPQDRQFILSSKKLLLSDSGFYLCAWSVRNTEAFFGQGTRLTVV.